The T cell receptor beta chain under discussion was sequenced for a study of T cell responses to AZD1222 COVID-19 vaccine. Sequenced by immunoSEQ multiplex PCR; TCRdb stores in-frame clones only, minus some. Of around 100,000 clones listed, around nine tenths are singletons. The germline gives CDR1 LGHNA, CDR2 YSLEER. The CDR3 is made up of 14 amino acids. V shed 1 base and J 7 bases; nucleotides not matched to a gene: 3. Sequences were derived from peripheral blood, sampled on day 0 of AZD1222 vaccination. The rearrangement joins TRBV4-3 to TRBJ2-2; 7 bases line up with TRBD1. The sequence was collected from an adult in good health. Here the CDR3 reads CASSQGQGDGELFF. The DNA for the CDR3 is TGCGCCAGCAGCCAAGGACAGGGTGACGGGGAGCTGTTTTTT.